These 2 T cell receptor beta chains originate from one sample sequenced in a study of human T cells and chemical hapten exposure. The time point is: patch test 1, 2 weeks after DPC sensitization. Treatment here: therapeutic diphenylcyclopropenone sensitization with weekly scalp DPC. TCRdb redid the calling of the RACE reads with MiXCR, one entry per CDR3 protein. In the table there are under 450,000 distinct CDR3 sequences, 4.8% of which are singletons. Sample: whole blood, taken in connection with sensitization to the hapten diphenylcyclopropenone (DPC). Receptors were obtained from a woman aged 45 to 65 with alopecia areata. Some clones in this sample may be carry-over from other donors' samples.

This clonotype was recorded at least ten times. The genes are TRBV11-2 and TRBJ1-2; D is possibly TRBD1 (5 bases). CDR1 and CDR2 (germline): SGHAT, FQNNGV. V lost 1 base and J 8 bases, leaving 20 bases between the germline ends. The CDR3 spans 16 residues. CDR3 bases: TGTGCCAGCAGCTTAGTCTCGGCAGGGAAGGATTGGGGCTACACCTTC. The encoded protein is CASSLVSAGKDWGYTF.

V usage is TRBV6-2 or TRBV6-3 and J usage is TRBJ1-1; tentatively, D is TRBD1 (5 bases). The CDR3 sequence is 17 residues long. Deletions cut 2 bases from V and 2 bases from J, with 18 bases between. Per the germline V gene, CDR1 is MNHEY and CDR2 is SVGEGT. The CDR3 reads CASSYGLYRTPNTEAFF. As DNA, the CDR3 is TGTGCCAGCAGTTACGGATTGTATCGGACACCCAACACTGAAGCTTTCTTT.